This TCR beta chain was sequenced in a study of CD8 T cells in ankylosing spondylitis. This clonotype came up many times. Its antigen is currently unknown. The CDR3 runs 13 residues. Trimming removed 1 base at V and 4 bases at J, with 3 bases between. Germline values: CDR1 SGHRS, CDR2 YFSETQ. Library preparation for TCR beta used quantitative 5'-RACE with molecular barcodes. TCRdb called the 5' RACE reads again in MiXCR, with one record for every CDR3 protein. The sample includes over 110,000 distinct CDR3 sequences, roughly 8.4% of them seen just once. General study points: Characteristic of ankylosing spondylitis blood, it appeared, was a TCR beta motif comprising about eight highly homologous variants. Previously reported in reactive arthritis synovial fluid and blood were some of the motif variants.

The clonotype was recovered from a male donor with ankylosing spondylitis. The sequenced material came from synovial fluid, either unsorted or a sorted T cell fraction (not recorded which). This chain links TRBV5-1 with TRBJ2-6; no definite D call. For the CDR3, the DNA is TGCGCCAGCAGCTTGTTAGGGGCCAACGTCCTGACTTTC. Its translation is CASSLLGANVLTF.